These T cell receptor beta chains were read from a single sample in a study of technical replicates of blood from several donors. Sequenced by immunoSEQ multiplex PCR; TCRdb stores in-frame clones only, minus some. In the table there are approximately 70,000 clones, approximately 97% of which are singletons. The specimen was T cells isolated from PBMCs. These receptors came from a human donor in good health. Both conserved end residues are part of each CDR3. A D gene is named only where the DNA matches it firmly. Some rows mark clone size as missing; the rest say once, few, many or name a class of expanded clone.

v_gene	d_gene	abundance	j_gene	CDR3aa	CDR3nt
TRBV28	.	.	TRBJ2-1	CASSFSGNGDEQFF	TGTGCCAGCAGTTTTTCGGGGAATGGCGATGAGCAGTTCTTC
TRBV7-9	.	.	TRBJ1-4	CASSAGTRGEKLFF	TGTGCCAGCAGCGCCGGGACGCGGGGTGAAAAACTGTTTTTT
TRBV6-6	TRBD2	.	TRBJ2-7	CASSYSTSGYSYEQYF	TGTGCCAGCAGTTACTCGACTAGCGGTTACTCCTACGAGCAGTACTTC
TRBV9	TRBD1	.	TRBJ2-2	CASSVGQGASGELFF	TGTGCCAGCAGCGTAGGACAGGGGGCATCGGGGGAGCTGTTTTTT
TRBV13	.	.	TRBJ1-2	CASSFRGLYGYTF	TGTGCCAGCAGCTTCAGGGGCCTCTATGGCTACACCTTC
TRBV7-2	.	.	TRBJ2-5	CASSAFSYQETQYF	TGTGCCAGCAGCGCCTTTAGCTACCAAGAGACCCAGTACTTC
TRBV5-1	.	.	TRBJ2-5	CASRFRQQETQYF	TGCGCCAGCAGATTTAGACAGCAAGAGACCCAGTACTTC
TRBV7-9	.	.	TRBJ2-7	CASSLGIDQEYF	TGTGCCAGCAGCTTAGGTATAGATCAGGAGTACTTC
TRBV7-9	TRBD2	.	TRBJ2-1	CASSLEGLAWYNEQFF	TGTGCCAGCAGCCTAGAGGGACTAGCGTGGTACAATGAGCAGTTCTTC
TRBV7-9	TRBD2	.	TRBJ2-7	CASSARLAGTYEQYF	TGTGCCAGCAGCGCACGGTTAGCGGGGACCTACGAGCAGTACTTC
TRBV30	.	.	TRBJ1-5	CAWTGVGGTSNQPQHF	TGTGCCTGGACAGGGGTAGGGGGTACGAGCAATCAGCCCCAGCATTTT
TRBV19	.	.	TRBJ1-1	CASSIDHGNTEAFF	TGTGCCAGTAGTATAGATCACGGGAACACTGAAGCTTTCTTT
TRBV19	.	.	TRBJ1-1	CASRNRDNTEAFF	TGTGCCAGTAGAAACAGGGATAACACTGAAGCTTTCTTT
TRBV30	.	.	TRBJ2-1	CAWSPENYNEQFF	TGTGCCTGGAGTCCCGAGAACTACAATGAGCAGTTCTTC
TRBV11-2	.	.	TRBJ2-1	CASQTFFEQFF	TGTGCCAGCCAGACTTTCTTTGAGCAGTTCTTC
TRBV9	TRBD2	.	TRBJ2-3	CASSSLAGGPLDTQYF	TGTGCCAGCTCGTCCCTAGCGGGGGGCCCCCTAGATACGCAGTATTTT
TRBV7-9	TRBD1	.	TRBJ1-1	CASSLSRQGAGNTEAFF	TGTGCCAGCAGCTTATCGCGACAGGGGGCAGGGAACACTGAAGCTTTCTTT
TRBV11-2	.	.	TRBJ2-2	CASSLDEVRGADTGELFF	TGTGCCAGCAGCTTAGATGAGGTGCGGGGCGCGGACACCGGGGAGCTGTTTTTT
TRBV9	.	.	TRBJ2-2	CASSVAVTGELFF	TGTGCCAGCAGCGTAGCTGTTACCGGGGAGCTGTTTTTT
TRBV30	TRBD2	.	TRBJ2-5	CAWNIGTSGGETQYF	TGTGCCTGGAACATAGGGACTAGCGGGGGAGAGACCCAGTACTTC
TRBV6-1	TRBD1	.	TRBJ1-1	CASRKGGQWNTEAFF	TGTGCCAGCAGAAAAGGGGGACAGTGGAACACTGAAGCTTTCTTT
TRBV11-3	.	.	TRBJ2-7	CASSPGVGSYEQYF	TGTGCCAGCAGCCCGGGGGTAGGTTCCTACGAGCAGTACTTC
TRBV5-1	TRBD2	once	TRBJ2-1	CASSPGSGRRPEQFF	TGCGCCAGCAGCCCTGGTAGCGGGCGACGTCCTGAGCAGTTCTTC
TRBV29-1	.	.	TRBJ2-2	CSVLSGWFTGELFF	TGCAGCGTATTGTCAGGGTGGTTCACCGGGGAGCTGTTTTTT